This T cell receptor beta chain was recovered during a study of radiotherapy plus CTLA-4 blockade in lung cancer. At the level of the study: Patients showed objective responses in under 20% of cases and disease control in 31%.

Whole-study findings and limits: Interferon-beta, together with early blood T cell clone dynamics, reportedly best predicted response. Tumor-origin TCR clones grew in blood after radiotherapy plus ipilimumab.

In chemo-refractory metastatic non-small-cell lung cancer, patients got ipilimumab CTLA-4 blockade together with focal radiation. As regards this clone: The antigen remains unidentified.

This table comes from immunoSEQ multiplex PCR, and its TCRdb copy is limited to in-frame clones, with some not included. The sample records approximately 99,000 clones, about 86% being singletons. The sample consisted of peripheral blood, taken from a patient treated with radiotherapy plus ipilimumab. This clonotype was sampled from a human donor with non-small cell lung cancer that progressed on radiotherapy plus ipilimumab.

CDR3 DNA: TGTGCCAGCAGCTTGGGGAGACAGGGTGGCGATACGCAGTATTTT. It specifies CASSLGRQGGDTQYF. The chain recombines TRBV5-4 with TRBJ2-3; 7 nucleotides align to TRBD1. The CDR3 extends over 15 amino acids. The trim removed 0 bases at V and 6 bases at J, leaving 7 bases unmatched. Per germline, CDR1 SGHNT and CDR2 YYREEE (reference sequence).